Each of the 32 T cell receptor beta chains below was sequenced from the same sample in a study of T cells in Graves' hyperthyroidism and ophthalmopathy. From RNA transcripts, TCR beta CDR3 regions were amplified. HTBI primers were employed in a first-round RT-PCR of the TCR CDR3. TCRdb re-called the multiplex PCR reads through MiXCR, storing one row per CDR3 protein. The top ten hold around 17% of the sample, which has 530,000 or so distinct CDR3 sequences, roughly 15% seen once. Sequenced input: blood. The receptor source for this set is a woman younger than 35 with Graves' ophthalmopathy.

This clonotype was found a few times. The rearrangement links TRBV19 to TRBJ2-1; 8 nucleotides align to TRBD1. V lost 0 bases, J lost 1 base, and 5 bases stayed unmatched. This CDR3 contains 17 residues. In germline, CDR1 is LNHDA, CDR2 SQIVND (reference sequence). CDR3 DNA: TGTGCCAGTAGTATAGAAGAAGACAGGGGTTCCTACAATGAGCAGTTCTTC. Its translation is CASSIEEDRGSYNEQFF.

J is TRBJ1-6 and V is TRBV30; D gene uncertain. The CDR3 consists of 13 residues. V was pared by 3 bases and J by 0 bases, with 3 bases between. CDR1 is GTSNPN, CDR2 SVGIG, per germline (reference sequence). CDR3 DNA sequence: TGTGCCTGGAGCAACTCCTATAATTCACCCCTCCACTTT. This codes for CAWSNSYNSPLHF. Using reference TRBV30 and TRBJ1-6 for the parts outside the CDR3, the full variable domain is SQTIHQWPATLVQPVGSPLSLECTVEGTSNPNLYWYRQAAGRGLQLLFYSVGIGQISSEVPQNLSASRPQDRQFILSSKKLLLSDSGFYLCAWSNSYNSPLHFGNGTRLTVT.

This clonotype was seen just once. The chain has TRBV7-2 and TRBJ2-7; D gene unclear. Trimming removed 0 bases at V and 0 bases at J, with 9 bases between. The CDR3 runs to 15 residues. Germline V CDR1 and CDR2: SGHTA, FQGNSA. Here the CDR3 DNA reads TGTGCCAGCAGCTTAGCGGGTAGGCGCTCCTACGAGCAGTACTTC. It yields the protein CASSLAGRRSYEQYF.

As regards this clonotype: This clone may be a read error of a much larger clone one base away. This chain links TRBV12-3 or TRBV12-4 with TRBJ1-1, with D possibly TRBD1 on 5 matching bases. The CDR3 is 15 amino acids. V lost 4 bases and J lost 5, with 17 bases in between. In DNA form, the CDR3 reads TGTGCCAGCAGTTGGGGGGGAGGGGCTCGGACTGAAGCTTTCTTT. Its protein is CASSWGGGARTEAFF.

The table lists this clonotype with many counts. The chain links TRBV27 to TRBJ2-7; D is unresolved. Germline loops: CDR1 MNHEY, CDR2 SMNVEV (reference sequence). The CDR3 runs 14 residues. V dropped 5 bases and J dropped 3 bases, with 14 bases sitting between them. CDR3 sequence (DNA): TGTGCCAGCAGTAGTCAGGAGTCCGTCTACGAGCAGTACTTC. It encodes CASSSQESVYEQYF.

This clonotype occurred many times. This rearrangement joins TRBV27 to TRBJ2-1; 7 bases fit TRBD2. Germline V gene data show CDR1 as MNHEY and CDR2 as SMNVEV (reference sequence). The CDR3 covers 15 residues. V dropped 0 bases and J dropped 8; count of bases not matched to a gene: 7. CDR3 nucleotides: TGTGCCAGCAGTTTATCGGCGGGGGACGGCTATGAGCAGTTCTTC. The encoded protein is CASSLSAGDGYEQFF.

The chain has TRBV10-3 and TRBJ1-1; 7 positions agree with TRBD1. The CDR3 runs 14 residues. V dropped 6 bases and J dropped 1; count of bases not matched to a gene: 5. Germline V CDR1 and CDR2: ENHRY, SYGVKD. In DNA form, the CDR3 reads TGTGCCATCAGAAGGACAGGCCAGAACACTGAAGCTTTCTTT. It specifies CAIRRTGQNTEAFF.

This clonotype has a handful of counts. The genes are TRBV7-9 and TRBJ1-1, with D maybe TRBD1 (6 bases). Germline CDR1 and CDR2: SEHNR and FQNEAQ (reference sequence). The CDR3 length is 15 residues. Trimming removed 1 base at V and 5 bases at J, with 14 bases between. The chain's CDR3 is CASSLEGEGRTEAFF. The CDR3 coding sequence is TGTGCCAGCAGCTTAGAGGGGGAGGGAAGGACTGAAGCTTTCTTT.

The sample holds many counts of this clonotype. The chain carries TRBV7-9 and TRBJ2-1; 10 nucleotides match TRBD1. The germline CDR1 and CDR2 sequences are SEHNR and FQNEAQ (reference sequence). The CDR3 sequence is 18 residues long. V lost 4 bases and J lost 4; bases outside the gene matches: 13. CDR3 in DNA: TGTGCCAGCAGCTCCGCGAAACCGGGACAGGGGAAATACAATGAGCAGTTCTTC. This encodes CASSSAKPGQGKYNEQFF. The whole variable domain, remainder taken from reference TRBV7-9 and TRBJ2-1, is DTGVSQNPRHKITKRGQNVTFRCDPISEHNRLYWYRQTLGQGPEFLTYFQNEAQLEKSRLLSDRFSAERPKGSFSTLEIQRTEQGDSAMYLCASSSAKPGQGKYNEQFFGPGTRLTVL.

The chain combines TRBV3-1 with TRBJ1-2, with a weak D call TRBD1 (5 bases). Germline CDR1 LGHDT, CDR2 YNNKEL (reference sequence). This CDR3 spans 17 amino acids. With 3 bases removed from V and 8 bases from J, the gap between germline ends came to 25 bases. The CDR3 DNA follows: TGTGCCAGCAGCCACCCCCGGGGGGGATTCGACTATACGGGCTACACCTTC. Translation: CASSHPRGGFDYTGYTF.

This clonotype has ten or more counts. The CDR3 nucleotides are TGTGCCAGCAGAATCCCGGGACAGGGGGCGGGGGGGGCTTTCTTT. Amino acids: CASRIPGQGAGGAFF. The chain uses TRBV11-2 and TRBJ1-1, with TRBD1 identical over 12 bases. CDR3 length equals 15 residues. The germline gives CDR1 SGHAT, CDR2 FQNNGV. The ends lost 6 bases at V and 11 bases at J; junction bases unmatched: 13.

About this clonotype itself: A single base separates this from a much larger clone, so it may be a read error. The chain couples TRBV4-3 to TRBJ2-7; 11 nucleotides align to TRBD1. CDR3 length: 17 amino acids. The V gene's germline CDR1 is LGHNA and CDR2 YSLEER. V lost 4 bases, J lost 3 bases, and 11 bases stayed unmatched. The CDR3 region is CASSRQLIGTGGYEQYF. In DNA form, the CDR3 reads TGCGCCAGCAGCCGACAGCTTATCGGGACAGGGGGCTACGAGCAGTACTTC.

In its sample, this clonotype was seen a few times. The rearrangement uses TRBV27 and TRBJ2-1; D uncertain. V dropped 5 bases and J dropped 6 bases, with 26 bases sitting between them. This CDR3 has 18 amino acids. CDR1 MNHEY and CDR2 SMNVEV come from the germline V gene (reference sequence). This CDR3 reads CASSPIRLQFSPLNEQFF. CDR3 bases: TGTGCCAGCAGTCCCATACGCCTACAATTCTCACCCCTCAATGAGCAGTTCTTC.

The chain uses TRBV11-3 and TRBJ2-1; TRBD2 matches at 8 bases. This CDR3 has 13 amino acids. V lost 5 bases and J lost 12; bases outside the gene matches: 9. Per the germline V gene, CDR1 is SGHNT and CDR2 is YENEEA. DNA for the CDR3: TGTGCCAGCAGCATGGGAATAGCGGGAATGCAGTTCTTC. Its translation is CASSMGIAGMQFF.

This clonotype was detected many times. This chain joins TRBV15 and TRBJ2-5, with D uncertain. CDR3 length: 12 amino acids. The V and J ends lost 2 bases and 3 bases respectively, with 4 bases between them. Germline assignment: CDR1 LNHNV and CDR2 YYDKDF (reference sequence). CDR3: CATSRSEETQYF. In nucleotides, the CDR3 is TGTGCCACCAGCAGATCGGAAGAGACCCAGTACTTC. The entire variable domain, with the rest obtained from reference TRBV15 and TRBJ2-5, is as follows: DAMVIQNPRYQVTQFGKPVTLSCSQTLNHNVMYWYQQKSSQAPKLLFHYYDKDFNNEADTPDNFQSRRPNTSFCFLDIRSPGLGDTAMYLCATSRSEETQYFGPGTRLLVL.

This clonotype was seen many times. The CDR3 protein is CASSLGLRETQYF. The CDR3 region has the DNA TGTGCCAGCAGTTTGGGACTCCGAGAGACCCAGTACTTC. V usage is TRBV6-2 or TRBV6-3 and J usage is TRBJ2-5; weak D call: TRBD2 (6 bases). Germline CDR1 and CDR2: MNHEY and SVGEGT. Trimming stripped 4 bases from V and 4 bases from J, with 10 bases between. The CDR3 runs to 13 residues.

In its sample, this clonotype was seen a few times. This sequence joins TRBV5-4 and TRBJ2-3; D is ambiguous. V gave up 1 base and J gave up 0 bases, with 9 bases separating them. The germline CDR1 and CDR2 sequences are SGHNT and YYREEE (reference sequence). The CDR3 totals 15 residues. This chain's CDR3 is CASSLSQRSTDTQYF. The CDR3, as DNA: TGTGCCAGCAGCTTGTCTCAGCGTAGCACAGATACGCAGTATTTT.

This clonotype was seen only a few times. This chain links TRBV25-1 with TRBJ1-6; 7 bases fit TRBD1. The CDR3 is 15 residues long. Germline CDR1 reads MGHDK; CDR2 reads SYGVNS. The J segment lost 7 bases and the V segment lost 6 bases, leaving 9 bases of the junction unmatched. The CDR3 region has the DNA TGTGCCAGCAGCGATTACCGGGACAGCAATTCACCCCTCCACTTT. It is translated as CASSDYRDSNSPLHF.

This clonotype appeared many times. The CDR3 sequence is CASTGPRLNEQFF. In nucleotides, the CDR3 is TGTGCCAGCACGGGGCCTAGACTCAATGAGCAGTTCTTC. The chain joins TRBV28 to TRBJ2-1; either TRBD1 or TRBD2 may supply D (5 bases each). Germline V lookup: CDR1 MDHEN, CDR2 SYDVKM. Trimming pared 7 bases from V and 6 bases from J, leaving 13 bases between. This CDR3 comprises 13 residues.

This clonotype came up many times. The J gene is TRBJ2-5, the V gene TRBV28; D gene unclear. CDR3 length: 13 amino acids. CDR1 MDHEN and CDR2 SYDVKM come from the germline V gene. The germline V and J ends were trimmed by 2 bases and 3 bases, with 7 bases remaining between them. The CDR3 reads CASSLPGKETQYF. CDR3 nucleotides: TGTGCCAGCAGTTTACCTGGAAAAGAGACCCAGTACTTC. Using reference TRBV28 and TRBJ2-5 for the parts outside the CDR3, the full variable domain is DVKVTQSSRYLVKRTGEKVFLECVQDMDHENMFWYRQDPGLGLRLIYFSYDVKMKEKGDIPEGYSVSREKKERFSLILESASTNQTSMYLCASSLPGKETQYFGPGTRLLVL.

The CDR3 sequence is CASSQDGTDGDNEQFF. The DNA of the CDR3 is TGCGCCAGCAGCCAAGACGGGACGGACGGGGACAATGAGCAGTTCTTC. J is TRBJ2-1 and V is TRBV4-3; D tentatively fits TRBD1 or TRBD2 (5 bases each). Trimming cost V 0 bases and J 5 bases, with 14 bases left between them. CDR3 length equals 16 residues. CDR1 is LGHNA and CDR2 is YSLEER in the germline V gene.

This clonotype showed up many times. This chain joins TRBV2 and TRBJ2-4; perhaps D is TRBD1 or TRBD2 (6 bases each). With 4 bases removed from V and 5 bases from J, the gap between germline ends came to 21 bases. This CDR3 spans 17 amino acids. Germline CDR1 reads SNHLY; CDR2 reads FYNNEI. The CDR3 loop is CASSVLLSGAGENIQYF. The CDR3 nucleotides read TGTGCCAGCAGTGTGCTGCTCTCGGGGGCAGGCGAAAACATTCAGTACTTC.

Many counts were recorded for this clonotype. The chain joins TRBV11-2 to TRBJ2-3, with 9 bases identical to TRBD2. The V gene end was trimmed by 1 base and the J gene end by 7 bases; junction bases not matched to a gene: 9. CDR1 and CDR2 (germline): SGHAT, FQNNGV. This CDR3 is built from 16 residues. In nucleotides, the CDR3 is TGTGCCAGCAGCTTAGCCCTTGCGGGAGGGCCGAATACGCAGTATTTT. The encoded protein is CASSLALAGGPNTQYF.

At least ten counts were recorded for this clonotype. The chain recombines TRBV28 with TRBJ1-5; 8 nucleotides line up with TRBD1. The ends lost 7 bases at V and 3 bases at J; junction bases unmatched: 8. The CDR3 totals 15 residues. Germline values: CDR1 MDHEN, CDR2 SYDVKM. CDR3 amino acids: CASTKSGGLNQPQHF. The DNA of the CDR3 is TGTGCCAGCACCAAATCAGGGGGCCTCAATCAGCCCCAGCATTTT.

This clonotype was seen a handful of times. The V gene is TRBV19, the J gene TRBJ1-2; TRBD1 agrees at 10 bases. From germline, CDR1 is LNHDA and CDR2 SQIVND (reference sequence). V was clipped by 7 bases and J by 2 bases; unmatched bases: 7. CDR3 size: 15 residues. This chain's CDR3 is CASKGGTGDNYGYTF. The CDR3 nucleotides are TGTGCCAGTAAAGGGGGGACAGGGGACAACTATGGCTACACCTTC.

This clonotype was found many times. The CDR3 loop reads CASSSPDPFGTDTQYF. The CDR3 nucleotides are TGTGCCAGCAGCTCCCCCGACCCATTTGGGACAGATACGCAGTATTTT. The chain combines TRBV5-6 with TRBJ2-3; D is uncertain. The length of the CDR3 is 16 residues. The V end was cut by 3 bases, the J end by 3 bases, with 17 bases between. Per germline, CDR1 SGHDT and CDR2 YYEEEE. Variable domain in full (rest from reference TRBV5-6 and TRBJ2-3): DAGVTQSPTHLIKTRGQQVTLRCSPKSGHDTVSWYQQALGQGPQFIFQYYEEEERQRGNFPDRFSGHQFPNYSSELNVNALLLGDSALYLCASSSPDPFGTDTQYFGPGTRLTVL.

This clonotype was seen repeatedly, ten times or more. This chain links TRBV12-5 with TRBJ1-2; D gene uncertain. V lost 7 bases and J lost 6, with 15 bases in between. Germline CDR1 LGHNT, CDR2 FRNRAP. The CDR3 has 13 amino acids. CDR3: CASAREYLDGYTF. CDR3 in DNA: TGTGCTAGTGCCCGGGAATACTTGGATGGCTACACCTTC.

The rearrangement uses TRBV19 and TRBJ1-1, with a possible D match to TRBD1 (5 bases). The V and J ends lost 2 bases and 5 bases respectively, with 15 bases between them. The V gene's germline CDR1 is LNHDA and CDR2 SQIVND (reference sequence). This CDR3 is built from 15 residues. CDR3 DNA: TGTGCCAGTAGTATACCCGGACGGCGGGGGACTGAAGCTTTCTTT. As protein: CASSIPGRRGTEAFF.

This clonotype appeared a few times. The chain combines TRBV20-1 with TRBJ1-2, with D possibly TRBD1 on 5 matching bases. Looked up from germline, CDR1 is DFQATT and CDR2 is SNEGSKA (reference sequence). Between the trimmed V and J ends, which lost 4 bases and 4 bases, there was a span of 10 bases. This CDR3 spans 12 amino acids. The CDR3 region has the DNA TGCAGTGCTAAACAGGAATTCTATGGCTACACCTTC. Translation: CSAKQEFYGYTF.

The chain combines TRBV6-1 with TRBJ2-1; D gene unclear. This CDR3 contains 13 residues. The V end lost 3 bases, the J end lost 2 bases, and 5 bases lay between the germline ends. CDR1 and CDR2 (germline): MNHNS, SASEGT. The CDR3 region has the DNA TGTGCCAGCAGTGACAAAACCTACAATGAGCAGTTCTTC. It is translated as CASSDKTYNEQFF.

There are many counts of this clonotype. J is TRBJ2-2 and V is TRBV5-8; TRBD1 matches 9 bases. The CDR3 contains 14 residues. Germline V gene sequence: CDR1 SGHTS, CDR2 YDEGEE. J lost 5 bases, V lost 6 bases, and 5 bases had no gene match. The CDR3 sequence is CASNRDRATGELFF. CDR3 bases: TGTGCCAGCAACCGGGACAGGGCAACCGGGGAGCTGTTTTTT.

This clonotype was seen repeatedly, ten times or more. CDR3 nucleotide sequence: TGTGCCACCTCACTAGCGGGCGGAGAGACCCAGTACTTC. This gives the protein CATSLAGGETQYF. This chain links TRBV28 with TRBJ2-5; 9 bases line up with TRBD2. Unmatched junction bases numbered 7, after V lost 10 bases and J lost 4 bases. The CDR3 contains 13 residues. Germline loops: CDR1 MDHEN, CDR2 SYDVKM.